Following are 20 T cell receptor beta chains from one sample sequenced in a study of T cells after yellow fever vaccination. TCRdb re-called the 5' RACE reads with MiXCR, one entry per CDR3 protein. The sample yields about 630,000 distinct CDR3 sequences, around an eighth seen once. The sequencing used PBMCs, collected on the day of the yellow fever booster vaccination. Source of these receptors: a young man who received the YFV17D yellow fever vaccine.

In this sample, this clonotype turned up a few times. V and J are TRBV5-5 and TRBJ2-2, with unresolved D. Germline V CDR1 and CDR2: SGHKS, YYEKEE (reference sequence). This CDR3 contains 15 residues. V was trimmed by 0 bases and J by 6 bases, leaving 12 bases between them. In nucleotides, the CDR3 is TGTGCCAGCAGCTTGGCGAACGGACCCTCCGGGGAGCTGTTTTTT. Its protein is CASSLANGPSGELFF.

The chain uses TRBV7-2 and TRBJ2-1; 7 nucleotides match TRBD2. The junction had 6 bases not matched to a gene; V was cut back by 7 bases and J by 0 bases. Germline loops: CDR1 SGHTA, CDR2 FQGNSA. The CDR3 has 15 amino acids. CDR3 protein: CASTSGGSSYNEQFF. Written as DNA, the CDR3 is TGTGCCAGCACCTCGGGCGGGAGCTCCTACAATGAGCAGTTCTTC.

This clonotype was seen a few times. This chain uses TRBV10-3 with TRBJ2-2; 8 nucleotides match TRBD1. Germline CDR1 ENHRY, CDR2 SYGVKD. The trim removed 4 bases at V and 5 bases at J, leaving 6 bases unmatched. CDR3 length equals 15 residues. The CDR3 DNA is TGTGCCATCAGTGCGAGTCAGGGGGCGACCGGGGAGCTGTTTTTT. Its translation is CAISASQGATGELFF.

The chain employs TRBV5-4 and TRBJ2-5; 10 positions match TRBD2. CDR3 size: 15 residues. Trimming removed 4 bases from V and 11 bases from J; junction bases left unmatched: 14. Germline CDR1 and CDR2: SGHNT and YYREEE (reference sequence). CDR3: CASSPDPGLARLQYF. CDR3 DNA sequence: TGTGCCAGCAGCCCGGATCCGGGACTAGCGAGGTTACAGTACTTC.

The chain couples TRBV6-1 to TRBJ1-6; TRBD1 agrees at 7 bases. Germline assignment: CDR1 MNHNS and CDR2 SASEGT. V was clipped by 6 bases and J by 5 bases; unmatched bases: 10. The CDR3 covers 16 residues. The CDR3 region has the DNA TGTGCCAGCAGCACGACAGGACAGGCTAATAATTCACCCCTCCACTTT. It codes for CASSTTGQANNSPLHF.

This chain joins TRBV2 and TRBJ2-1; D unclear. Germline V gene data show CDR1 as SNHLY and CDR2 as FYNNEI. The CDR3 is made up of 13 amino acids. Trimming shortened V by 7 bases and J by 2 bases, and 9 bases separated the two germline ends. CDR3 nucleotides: TGTGCCAGCATGGCGGCGACCTACAATGAGCAGTTCTTC. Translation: CASMAATYNEQFF.

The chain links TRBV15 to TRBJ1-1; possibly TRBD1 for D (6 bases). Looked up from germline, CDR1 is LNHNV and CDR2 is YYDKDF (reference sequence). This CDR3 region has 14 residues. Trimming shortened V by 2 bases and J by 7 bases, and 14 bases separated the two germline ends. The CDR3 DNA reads TGTGCCACCAGCAGACAAGGAGGGGGTGTTGAAGCTTTCTTT. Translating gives CATSRQGGGVEAFF. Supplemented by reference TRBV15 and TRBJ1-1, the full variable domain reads DAMVIQNPRYQVTQFGKPVTLSCSQTLNHNVMYWYQQKSSQAPKLLFHYYDKDFNNEADTPDNFQSRRPNTSFCFLDIRSPGLGDTAMYLCATSRQGGGVEAFFGQGTRLTVV.

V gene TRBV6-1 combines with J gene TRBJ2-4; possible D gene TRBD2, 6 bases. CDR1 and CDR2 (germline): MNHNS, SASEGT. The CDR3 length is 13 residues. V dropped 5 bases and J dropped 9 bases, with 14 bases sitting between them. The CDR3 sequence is CASSRERLGIQYF. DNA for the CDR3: TGTGCCAGCAGTCGGGAGAGACTCGGCATTCAGTACTTC.

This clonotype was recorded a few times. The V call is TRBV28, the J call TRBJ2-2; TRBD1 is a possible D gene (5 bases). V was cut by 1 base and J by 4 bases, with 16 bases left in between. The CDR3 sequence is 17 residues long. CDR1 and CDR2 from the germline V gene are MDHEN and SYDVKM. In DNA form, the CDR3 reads TGTGCCAGCAGTTTATCCGGACACATGAAGGGCACCGGGGAGCTGTTTTTT. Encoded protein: CASSLSGHMKGTGELFF.

The DNA of the CDR3 is TGTGCCAGCAGCTCAGTCCGACTAGCGGGATGGAGGGACTCTGGGGCCAACGTCCTGACTTTC. Its protein is CASSSVRLAGWRDSGANVLTF. This chain joins TRBV7-1 and TRBJ2-6; 11 positions match TRBD2. TRBV7-1 is given ORF status, its function remaining uncertain. Trimming cost V 1 base and J 0 bases; bases outside gene matches: 11. The CDR3 has 21 residues.

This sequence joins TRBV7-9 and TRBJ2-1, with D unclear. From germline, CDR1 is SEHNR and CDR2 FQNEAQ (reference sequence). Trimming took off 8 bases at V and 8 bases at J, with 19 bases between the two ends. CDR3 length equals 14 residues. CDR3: CASAHVAWADEQFF. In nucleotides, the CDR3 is TGTGCCAGCGCTCACGTAGCTTGGGCAGATGAGCAGTTCTTC. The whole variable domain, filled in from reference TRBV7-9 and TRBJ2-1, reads DTGVSQNPRHKITKRGQNVTFRCDPISEHNRLYWYRQTLGQGPEFLTYFQNEAQLEKSRLLSDRFSAERPKGSFSTLEIQRTEQGDSAMYLCASAHVAWADEQFFGPGTRLTVL.

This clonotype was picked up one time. CDR3 protein: CSARDLLAEPDTQYF. The CDR3 nucleotides read TGCAGTGCTAGAGATCTACTAGCGGAACCAGATACGCAGTATTTT. The chain recombines TRBV20-1 with TRBJ2-3; 8 bases match TRBD2. The CDR3 is 15 residues long. Trimming cost V 0 bases and J 4 bases; bases outside gene matches: 6. Germline V gene sequence: CDR1 DFQATT, CDR2 SNEGSKA (reference sequence).

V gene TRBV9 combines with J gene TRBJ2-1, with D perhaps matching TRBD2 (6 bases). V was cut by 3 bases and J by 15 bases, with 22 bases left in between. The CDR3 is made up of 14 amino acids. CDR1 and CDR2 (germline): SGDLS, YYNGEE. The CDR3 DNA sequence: TGTGCCAGCAGCGCCCGGACTAAACCCTTAACAAGGTTCTTC. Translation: CASSARTKPLTRFF.

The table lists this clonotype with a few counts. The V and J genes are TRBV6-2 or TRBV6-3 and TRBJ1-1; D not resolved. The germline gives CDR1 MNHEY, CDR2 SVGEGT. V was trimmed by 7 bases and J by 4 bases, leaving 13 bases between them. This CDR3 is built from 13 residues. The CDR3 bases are TGTGCCAGCACTAACTCCGGGGTCACTGAAGCTTTCTTT. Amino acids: CASTNSGVTEAFF.

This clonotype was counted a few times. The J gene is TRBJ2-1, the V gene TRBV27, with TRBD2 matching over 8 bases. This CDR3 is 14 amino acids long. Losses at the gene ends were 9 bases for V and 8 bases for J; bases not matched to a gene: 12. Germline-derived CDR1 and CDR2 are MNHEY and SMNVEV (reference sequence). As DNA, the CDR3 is TGTGCCAGTGGTAGCGGGACCTACCTCCATGAGCAGTTCTTC. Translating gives CASGSGTYLHEQFF.

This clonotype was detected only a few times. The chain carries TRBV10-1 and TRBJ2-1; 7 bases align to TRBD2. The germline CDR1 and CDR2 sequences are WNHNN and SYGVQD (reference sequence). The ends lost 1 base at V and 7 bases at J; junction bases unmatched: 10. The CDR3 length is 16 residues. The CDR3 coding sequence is TGCGCCAGCAGTGAGTTTGCGGGAGCAGGATGGAATGAGCAGTTCTTC. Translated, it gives CASSEFAGAGWNEQFF.

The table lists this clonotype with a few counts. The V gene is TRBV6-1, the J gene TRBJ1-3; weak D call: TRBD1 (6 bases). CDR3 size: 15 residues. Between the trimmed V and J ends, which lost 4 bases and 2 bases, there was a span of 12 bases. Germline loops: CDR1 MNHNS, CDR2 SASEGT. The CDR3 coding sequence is TGTGCCAGCAGTGGCGGACAGACTCCTGGAAACACCATATATTTT. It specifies CASSGGQTPGNTIYF.

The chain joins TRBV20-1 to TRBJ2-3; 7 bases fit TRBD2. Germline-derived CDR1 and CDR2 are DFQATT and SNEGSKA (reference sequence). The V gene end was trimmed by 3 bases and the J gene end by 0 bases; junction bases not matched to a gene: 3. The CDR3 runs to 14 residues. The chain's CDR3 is CSARTSTSTDTQYF. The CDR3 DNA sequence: TGCAGTGCTAGGACTAGCACCAGCACAGATACGCAGTATTTT.

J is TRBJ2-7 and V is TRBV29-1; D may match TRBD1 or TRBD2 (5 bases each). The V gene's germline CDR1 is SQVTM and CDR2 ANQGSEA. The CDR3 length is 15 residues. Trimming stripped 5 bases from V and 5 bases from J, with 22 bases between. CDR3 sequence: CSVPKEAGMRDEQYF. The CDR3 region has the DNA TGCAGCGTTCCCAAGGAGGCAGGGATGAGGGACGAGCAGTACTTC.

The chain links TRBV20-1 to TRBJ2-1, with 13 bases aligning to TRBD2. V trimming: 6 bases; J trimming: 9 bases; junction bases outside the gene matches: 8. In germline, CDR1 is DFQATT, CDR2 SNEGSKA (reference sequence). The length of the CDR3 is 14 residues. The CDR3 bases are TGCAGTGCGAGGGGGACTAGCGGGATATTTGAGCAGTTCTTC. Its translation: CSARGTSGIFEQFF.